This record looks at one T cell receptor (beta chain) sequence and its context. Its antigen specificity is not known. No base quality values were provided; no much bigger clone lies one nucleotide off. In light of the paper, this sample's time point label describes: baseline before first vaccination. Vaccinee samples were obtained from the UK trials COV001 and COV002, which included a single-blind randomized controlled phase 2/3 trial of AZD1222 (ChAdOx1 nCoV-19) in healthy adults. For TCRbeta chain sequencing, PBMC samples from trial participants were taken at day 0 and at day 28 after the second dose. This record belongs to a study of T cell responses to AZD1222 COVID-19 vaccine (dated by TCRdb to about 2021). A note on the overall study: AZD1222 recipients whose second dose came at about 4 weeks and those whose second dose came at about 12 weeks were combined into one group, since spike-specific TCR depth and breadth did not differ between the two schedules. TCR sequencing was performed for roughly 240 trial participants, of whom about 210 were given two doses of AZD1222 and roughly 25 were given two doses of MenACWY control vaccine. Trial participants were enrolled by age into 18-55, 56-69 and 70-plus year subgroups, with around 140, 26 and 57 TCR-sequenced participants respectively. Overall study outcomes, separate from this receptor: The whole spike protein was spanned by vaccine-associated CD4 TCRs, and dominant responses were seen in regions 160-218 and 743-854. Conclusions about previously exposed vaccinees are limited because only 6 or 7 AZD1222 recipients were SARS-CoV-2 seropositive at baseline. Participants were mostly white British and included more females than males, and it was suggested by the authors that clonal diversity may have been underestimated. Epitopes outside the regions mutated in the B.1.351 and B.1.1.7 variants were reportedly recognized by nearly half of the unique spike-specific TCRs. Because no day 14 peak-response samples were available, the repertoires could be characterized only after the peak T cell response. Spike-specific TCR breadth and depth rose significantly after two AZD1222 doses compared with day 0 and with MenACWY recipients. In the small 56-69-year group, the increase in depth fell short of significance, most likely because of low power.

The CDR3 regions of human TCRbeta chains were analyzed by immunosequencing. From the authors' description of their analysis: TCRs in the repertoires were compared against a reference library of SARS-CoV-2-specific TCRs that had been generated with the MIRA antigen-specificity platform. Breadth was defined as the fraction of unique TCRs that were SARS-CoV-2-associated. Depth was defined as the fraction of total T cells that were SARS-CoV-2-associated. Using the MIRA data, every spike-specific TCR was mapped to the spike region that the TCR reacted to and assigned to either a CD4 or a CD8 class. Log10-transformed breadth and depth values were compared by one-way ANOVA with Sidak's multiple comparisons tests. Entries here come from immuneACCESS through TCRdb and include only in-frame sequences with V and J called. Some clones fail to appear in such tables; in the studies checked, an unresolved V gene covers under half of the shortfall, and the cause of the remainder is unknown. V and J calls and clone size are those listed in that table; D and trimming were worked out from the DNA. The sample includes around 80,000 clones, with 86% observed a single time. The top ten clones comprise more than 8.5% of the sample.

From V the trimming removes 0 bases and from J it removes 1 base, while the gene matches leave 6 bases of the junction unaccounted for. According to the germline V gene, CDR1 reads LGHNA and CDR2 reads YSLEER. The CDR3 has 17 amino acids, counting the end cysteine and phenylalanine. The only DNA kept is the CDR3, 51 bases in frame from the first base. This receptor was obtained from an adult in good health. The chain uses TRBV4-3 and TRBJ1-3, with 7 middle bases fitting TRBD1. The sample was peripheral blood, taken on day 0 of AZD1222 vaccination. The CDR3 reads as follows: CASSQETGVFSGNTIYF. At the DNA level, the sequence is TGCGCCAGCAGCCAAGAAACAGGGGTGTTTTCTGGAAACACCATATATTTT.